This T cell receptor beta chain was captured in a study of shared clonotypes between healthy human individuals. Study-wide points: Depth was large, yet rarefaction showed that sorted-subset sequencing was incomplete. When compared with the clonotypes that were shared by all four sorted-subset donors, the non-shared clonotypes turned out to have lower generation probabilities.

Data came from immunoSEQ multiplex PCR; TCRdb stores just in-frame clones and leaves some out. This table has about 960,000 clones, less than 85% appearing once. The V and J ends lost 6 bases and 2 bases respectively, with 13 bases between them. The CDR3 sequence is 14 residues long. The germline V gene has CDR1 MDHEN and CDR2 SYDVKM. Remarks on this clone: The antigen is unknown.

The chain uses TRBV28 and TRBJ1-2, with TRBD1 as a possible D gene (5 bases). The sequencing sample was made of memory CD4+ T cells sorted from blood. The subset here: CD45RA-negative fraction. The clonotype was recovered from a young man in good health. CDR3: CASSGVGGNYGYTF. The DNA of the CDR3 is TGTGCCAGCAGCGGAGTCGGGGGGAACTATGGCTACACCTTC.